Sequencing of this T cell receptor (beta chain) was carried out in a study of T cell clones after liver transplantation. Study-level information: Three of the eight recipients were HCV-positive; the rest had non-autoimmune, non-viral transplant indications. Until 12-24 months post-transplant, subjects got standard immunosuppression and no induction.

Using immunoSEQ multiplex PCR, the repertoire was profiled, and TCRdb retains in-frame clones only, with some absent. In the table there are around 71,000 clones, about four fifths of which are singletons. Findings of the study overall: Graft donor-reactive T cells may have migrated into the graft rather than being deleted.

Of note for this clone: Antigen specificity is unknown.

V was clipped by 3 bases and J by 0 bases, with 7 bases between them. This CDR3 spans 14 amino acids. Germline-derived CDR1 and CDR2 are SGDLS and YYNGEE. The chain carries TRBV9 and TRBJ1-5; D perhaps matches TRBD1 (5 bases). This material consisted of CD4+ T cells from blood, taken 12 months after liver transplant. The origin of this receptor is a human patient who received a liver transplant. Part of the T cells may come from the graft donor. The CDR3 sequence is CASSAGVSNQPQHF. The CDR3 DNA follows: TGTGCCAGCAGCGCGGGGGTTAGCAATCAGCCCCAGCATTTT.